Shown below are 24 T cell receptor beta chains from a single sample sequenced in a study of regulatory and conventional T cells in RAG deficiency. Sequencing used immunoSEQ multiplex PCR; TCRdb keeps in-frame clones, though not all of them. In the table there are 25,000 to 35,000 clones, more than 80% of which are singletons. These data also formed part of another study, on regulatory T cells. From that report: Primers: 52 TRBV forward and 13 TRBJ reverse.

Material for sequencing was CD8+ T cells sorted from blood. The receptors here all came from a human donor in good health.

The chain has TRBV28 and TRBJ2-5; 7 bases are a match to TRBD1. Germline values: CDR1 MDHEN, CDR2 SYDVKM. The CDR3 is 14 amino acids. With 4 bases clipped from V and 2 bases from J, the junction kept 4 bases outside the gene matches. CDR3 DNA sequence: TGTGCCAGCAGTTCTCCGGGACAGCAAGAGACCCAGTACTTC. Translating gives CASSSPGQQETQYF. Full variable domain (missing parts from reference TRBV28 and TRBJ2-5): DVKVTQSSRYLVKRTGEKVFLECVQDMDHENMFWYRQDPGLGLRLIYFSYDVKMKEKGDIPEGYSVSREKKERFSLILESASTNQTSMYLCASSSPGQQETQYFGPGTRLLVL.

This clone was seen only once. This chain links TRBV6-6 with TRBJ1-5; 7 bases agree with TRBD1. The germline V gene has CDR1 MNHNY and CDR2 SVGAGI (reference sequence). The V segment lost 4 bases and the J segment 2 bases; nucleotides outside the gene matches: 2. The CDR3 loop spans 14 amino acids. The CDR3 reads CASSSGQGNQPQHF. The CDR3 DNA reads TGTGCCAGCAGTTCTGGACAGGGCAATCAGCCCCAGCATTTT.

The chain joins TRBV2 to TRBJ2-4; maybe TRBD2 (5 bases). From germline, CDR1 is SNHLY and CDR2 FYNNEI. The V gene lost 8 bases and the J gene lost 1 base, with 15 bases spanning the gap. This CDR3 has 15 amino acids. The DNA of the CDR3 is TGTGCCAGCCGGAGGCTGGGATGGGCCAAAAACATTCAGTACTTC. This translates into CASRRLGWAKNIQYF.

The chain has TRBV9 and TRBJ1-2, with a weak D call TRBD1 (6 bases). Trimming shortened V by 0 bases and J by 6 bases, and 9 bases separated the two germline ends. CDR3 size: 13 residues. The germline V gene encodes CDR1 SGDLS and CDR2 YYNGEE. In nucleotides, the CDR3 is TGTGCCAGCAGCGTAGTCTCAGGGGATGGCTACACCTTC. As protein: CASSVVSGDGYTF.

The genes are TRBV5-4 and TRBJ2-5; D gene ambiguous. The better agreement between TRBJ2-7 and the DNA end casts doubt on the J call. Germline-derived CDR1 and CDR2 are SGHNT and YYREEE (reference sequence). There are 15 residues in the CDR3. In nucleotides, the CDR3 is TGTGCCAGCAGCTTGAAATCGTTCAGTGCCTACGAGCAGTACTTC. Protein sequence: CASSLKSFSAYEQYF.

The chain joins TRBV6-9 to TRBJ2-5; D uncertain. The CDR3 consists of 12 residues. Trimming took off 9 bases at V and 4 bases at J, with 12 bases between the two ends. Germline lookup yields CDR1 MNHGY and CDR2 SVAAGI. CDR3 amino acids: CARVIRSETQYF. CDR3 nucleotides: TGTGCCAGGGTTATTAGGTCAGAGACCCAGTACTTC.

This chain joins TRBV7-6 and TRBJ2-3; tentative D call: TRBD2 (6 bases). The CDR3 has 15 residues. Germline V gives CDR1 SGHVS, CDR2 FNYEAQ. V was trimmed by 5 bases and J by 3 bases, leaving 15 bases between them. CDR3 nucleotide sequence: TGTGCCAGCAGCACATTAGCGGATGGGACAGATACGCAGTATTTT. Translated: CASSTLADGTDTQYF.

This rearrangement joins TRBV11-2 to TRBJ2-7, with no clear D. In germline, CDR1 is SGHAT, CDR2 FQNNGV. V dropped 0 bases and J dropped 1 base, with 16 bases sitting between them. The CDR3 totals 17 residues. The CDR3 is CASSLEGPESFSYEQYF. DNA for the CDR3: TGTGCCAGCAGCTTAGAGGGTCCAGAGTCGTTTTCCTACGAGCAGTACTTC.

Here the CDR3 reads CASSGRQKSNYGYTF. The DNA of the CDR3 is TGTGCCAGCAGCGGACGACAGAAATCTAACTATGGCTACACCTTC. The chain uses TRBV11-2 and TRBJ1-2; D is perhaps TRBD1 (5 bases). With 5 bases removed from V and 0 bases from J, the gap between germline ends came to 13 bases. CDR1 is SGHAT, CDR2 FQNNGV, per germline. The CDR3 consists of 15 residues.

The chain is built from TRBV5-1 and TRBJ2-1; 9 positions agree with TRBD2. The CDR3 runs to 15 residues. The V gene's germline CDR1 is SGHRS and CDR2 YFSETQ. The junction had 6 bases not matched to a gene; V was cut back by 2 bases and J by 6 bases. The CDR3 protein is CASSFSLAGSNEQFF. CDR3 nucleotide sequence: TGCGCCAGCAGCTTCAGTCTAGCGGGGAGCAATGAGCAGTTCTTC. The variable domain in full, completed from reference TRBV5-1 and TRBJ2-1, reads KAGVTQTPRYLIKTRGQQVTLSCSPISGHRSVSWYQQTPGQGLQFLFEYFSETQRNKGNFPGRFSGRQFSNSRSEMNVSTLELGDSALYLCASSFSLAGSNEQFFGPGTRLTVL.

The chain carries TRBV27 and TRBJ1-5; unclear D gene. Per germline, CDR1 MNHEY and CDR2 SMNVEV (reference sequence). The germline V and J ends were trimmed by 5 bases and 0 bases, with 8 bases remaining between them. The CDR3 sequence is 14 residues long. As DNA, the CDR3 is TGTGCCAGCAGTCCGTTGGATAGCAATCAGCCCCAGCATTTT. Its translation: CASSPLDSNQPQHF.

The CDR3 region is CASSPGTIGETQYF. The DNA for the CDR3 is TGTGCCAGCAGCCCGGGGACAATCGGAGAGACCCAGTACTTC. The gene calls are TRBV7-3 and TRBJ2-5, with D possibly matching TRBD1 (6 bases). V gave up 5 bases and J gave up 4 bases, with 14 bases separating them. The germline V gene has CDR1 SGHTA and CDR2 FQGTGA. This CDR3 contains 14 residues.

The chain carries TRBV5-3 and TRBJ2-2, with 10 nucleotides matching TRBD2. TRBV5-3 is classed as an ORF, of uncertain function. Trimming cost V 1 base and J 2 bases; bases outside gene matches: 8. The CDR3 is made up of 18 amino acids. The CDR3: CARSLTSGAAGNTGELFF. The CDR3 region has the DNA TGTGCCAGAAGCTTGACTAGCGGGGCGGCCGGTAACACCGGGGAGCTGTTTTTT.

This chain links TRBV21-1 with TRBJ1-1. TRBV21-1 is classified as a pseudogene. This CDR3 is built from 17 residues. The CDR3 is CASSDEIGYTIRTEAFF. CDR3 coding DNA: TGTGCCAGCAGTGATGAAATAGGCTACACAATTCGCACTGAAGCTTTCTTT.

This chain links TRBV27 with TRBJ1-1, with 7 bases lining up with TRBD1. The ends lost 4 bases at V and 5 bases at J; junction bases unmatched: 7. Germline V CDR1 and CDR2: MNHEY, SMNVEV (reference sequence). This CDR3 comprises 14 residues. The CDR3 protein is CASSSGPRGTEAFF. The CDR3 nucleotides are TGTGCCAGCAGTTCAGGACCCAGGGGGACTGAAGCTTTCTTT.

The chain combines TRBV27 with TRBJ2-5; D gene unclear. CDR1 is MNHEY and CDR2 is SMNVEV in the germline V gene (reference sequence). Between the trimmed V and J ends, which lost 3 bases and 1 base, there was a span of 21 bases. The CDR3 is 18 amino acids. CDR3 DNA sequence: TGTGCCAGCAGTTTTAGACGGCCCGTAGCTCGAATCCAAGAGACCCAGTACTTC. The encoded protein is CASSFRRPVARIQETQYF.

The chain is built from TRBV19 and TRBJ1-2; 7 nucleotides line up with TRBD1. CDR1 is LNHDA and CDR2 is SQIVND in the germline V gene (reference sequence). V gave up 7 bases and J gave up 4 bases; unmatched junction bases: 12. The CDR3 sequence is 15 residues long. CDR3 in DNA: TGTGCCAGTACTCCCTCCACAGGGGCGGTCTATGGCTACACCTTC. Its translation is CASTPSTGAVYGYTF. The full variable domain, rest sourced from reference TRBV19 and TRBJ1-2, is DGGITQSPKYLFRKEGQNVTLSCEQNLNHDAMYWYRQDPGQGLRLIYYSQIVNDFQKGDIAEGYSVSREKKESFPLTVTSAQKNPTAFYLCASTPSTGAVYGYTFGSGTRLTVV.

CDR3 sequence (DNA): TGTGCCAGCAGTGAACAGGGGGCTTATGAAAAACTGTTTTTT. Protein product: CASSEQGAYEKLFF. V and J are TRBV28 and TRBJ1-4; 9 bases fit TRBD1. V lost 5 bases, J lost 6 bases, and 4 bases stayed unmatched. Looked up from germline, CDR1 is MDHEN and CDR2 is SYDVKM. This CDR3 has 14 residues.

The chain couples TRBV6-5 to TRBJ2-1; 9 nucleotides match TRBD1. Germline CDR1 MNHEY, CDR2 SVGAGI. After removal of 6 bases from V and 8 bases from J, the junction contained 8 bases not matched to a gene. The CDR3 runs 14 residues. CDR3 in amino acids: CASSQQGAIHEQFF. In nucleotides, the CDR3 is TGTGCCAGCAGCCAACAGGGGGCGATCCATGAGCAGTTCTTC.

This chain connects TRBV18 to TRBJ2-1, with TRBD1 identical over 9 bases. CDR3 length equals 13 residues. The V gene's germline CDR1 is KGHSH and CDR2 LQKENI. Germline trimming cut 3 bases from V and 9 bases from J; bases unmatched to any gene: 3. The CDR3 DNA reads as TGTGCCAGCTCACCCGGGACAGGGCTTGAGCAGTTCTTC. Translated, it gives CASSPGTGLEQFF.

CDR3 nucleotide sequence: TGTGCCAGCAGCCACGGACAGGGGGACTATGGCTACACCTTC. This codes for CASSHGQGDYGYTF. The gene calls are TRBV7-8 and TRBJ1-2, with 10 bases aligning to TRBD1. V shed 5 bases and J 3 bases; nucleotides not matched to a gene: 3. Germline CDR1 SGHVS, CDR2 FQNEAQ. There are 14 residues in the CDR3.

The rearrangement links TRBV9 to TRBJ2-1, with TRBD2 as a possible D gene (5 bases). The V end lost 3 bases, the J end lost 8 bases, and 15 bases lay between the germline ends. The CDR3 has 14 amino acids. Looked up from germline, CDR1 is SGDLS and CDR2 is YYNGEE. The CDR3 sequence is CASSGTLAGDEQFF. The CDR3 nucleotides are TGTGCCAGCAGCGGGACTCTAGCTGGCGATGAGCAGTTCTTC.

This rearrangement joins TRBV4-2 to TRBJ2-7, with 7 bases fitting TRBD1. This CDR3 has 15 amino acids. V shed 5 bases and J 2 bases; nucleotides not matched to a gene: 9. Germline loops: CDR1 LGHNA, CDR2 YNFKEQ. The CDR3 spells CASSLGEGTAYEQYF. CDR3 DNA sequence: TGTGCCAGCAGCTTAGGAGAAGGGACAGCCTACGAGCAGTACTTC.

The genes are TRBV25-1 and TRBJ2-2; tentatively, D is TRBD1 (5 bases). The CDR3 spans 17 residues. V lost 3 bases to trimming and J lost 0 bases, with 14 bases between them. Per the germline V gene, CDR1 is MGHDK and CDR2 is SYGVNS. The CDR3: CASSDLIRTPNTGELFF. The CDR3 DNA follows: TGTGCCAGCAGTGATTTGATCAGGACACCGAACACCGGGGAGCTGTTTTTT.